This T cell receptor beta chain derives from a study of shared clonotypes between healthy human individuals. Donors had no recently reported acute infections or vaccinations and were HIV-negative. CDR1 and CDR2 from the germline V gene are MNHEY and SMNVEV (reference sequence). V was pared by 6 bases and J by 6 bases, with 8 bases of the junction left unmatched. CDR3 size: 15 residues. Measured with immunoSEQ multiplex PCR; TCRdb has only the in-frame clones, and not every one. Found here are roughly 640,000 clones, approximately 74% of them singletons; the top ten hold 1.5% to 2%. The chain couples TRBV27 to TRBJ1-4; TRBD1 matches 9 bases. The clonotype comes from a woman in her twenties or thirties in good health. Sequencing input: memory CD4+ T cells sorted from blood. The subset was: CD45RA-negative fraction. CDR3 DNA sequence: TGTGCCAGCAGCATTACAGGGGGCGGGCATGAAAAACTGTTTTTT. It translates to CASSITGGGHEKLFF.